These 12 T cell receptor beta chains originate from one sample sequenced in a study of cytomegalovirus exposure and HLA in healthy donors. The PCR made use of 60 Vbeta and 13 Jbeta primers. Some clones are missing from TCRdb's copy, which holds only in-frame ones; the method was immunoSEQ multiplex PCR. The repertoire holds under 85,000 clones, with around 81% as singletons. Sequenced sample: PBMCs. All receptors derive from a middle-aged man in good health and CMV-seronegative.

This chain links TRBV28 with TRBJ1-1, with 7 nucleotides matching TRBD1. V gave up 4 bases and J gave up 0 bases; unmatched junction bases: 5. The CDR3 sequence is 15 residues long. Per the germline V gene, CDR1 is MDHEN and CDR2 is SYDVKM. In nucleotides, the CDR3 is TGTGCCAGCAGTTATCACAGGGGCATGAACACTGAAGCTTTCTTT. Its translation: CASSYHRGMNTEAFF.

This chain joins TRBV28 and TRBJ2-5, with 12 bases aligning to TRBD1. With the DNA end fitting TRBJ2-7 better, the J assignment may be wrong. Germline V gene sequence: CDR1 MDHEN, CDR2 SYDVKM. This CDR3 contains 14 residues. CDR3 nucleotide sequence: TGTGCCAGCGCCTTGGGACAGGGGGCCCACGAGCAGTACTTC. Translating it yields CASALGQGAHEQYF.

The chain employs TRBV4-2 and TRBJ2-1; 7 nucleotides agree with TRBD2. The J segment lost 6 bases and the V segment lost 0 bases, leaving 8 bases of the junction unmatched. The germline CDR1 and CDR2 sequences are LGHNA and YNFKEQ. The CDR3 spans 16 residues. In DNA, the CDR3 is TGTGCCAGCAGCCAAGATCCTAGCGGAGGAACCAATGAGCAGTTCTTC. Translation gives CASSQDPSGGTNEQFF.

V usage is TRBV6-5 and J usage is TRBJ2-1, with 8 bases that match TRBD2. J gave up 5 bases and V 5 bases, and 5 bases lay outside the gene matches. Germline CDR1 MNHEY, CDR2 SVGAGI. This CDR3 is built from 14 residues. The CDR3 protein is CASSRLALNNEQFF. In DNA form, the CDR3 reads TGTGCCAGCAGTAGACTAGCGCTTAACAATGAGCAGTTCTTC.

The rearrangement joins TRBV6-1 to TRBJ2-1; a weak D match, TRBD1 (6 bases). Germline CDR1 MNHNS, CDR2 SASEGT. This CDR3 region has 11 residues. The V gene lost 6 bases and the J gene lost 12 bases, with 12 bases spanning the gap. CDR3 region: CASRELTGQFF. CDR3 coding DNA: TGTGCCAGCAGGGAATTGACAGGGCAGTTCTTC.

J is TRBJ2-2 and V is TRBV2; 7 positions match TRBD1. V shed 8 bases and J 2 bases; nucleotides not matched to a gene: 11. This CDR3 contains 16 residues. Germline loops: CDR1 SNHLY, CDR2 FYNNEI. The CDR3 sequence: CASVPPGQRNTGELFF. In DNA, the CDR3 is TGTGCCAGCGTCCCCCCGGGACAGAGAAACACCGGGGAGCTGTTTTTT.

The gene calls are TRBV18 and TRBJ1-2; a possible D gene is TRBD1 (5 bases). The CDR3 consists of 15 residues. Trimming removed 1 base at V and 4 bases at J, with 13 bases between. Germline lookup yields CDR1 KGHSH and CDR2 LQKENI. In DNA form, the CDR3 reads TGTGCCAGCTCACCACAGTTTGCAGGGCGCTATGGCTACACCTTC. This translates into CASSPQFAGRYGYTF.

The chain combines TRBV30 with TRBJ2-3; weak D call: TRBD2 (7 bases). The CDR3 is made up of 17 amino acids. V was shortened by 0 bases and J by 2 bases, with 18 bases between the two germline ends. Germline CDR1 and CDR2: GTSNPN and SVGIG (reference sequence). This CDR3 is CAWSVSPGGMATDTQYF. CDR3 sequence (DNA): TGTGCCTGGAGTGTTTCCCCGGGGGGCATGGCCACAGATACGCAGTATTTT.

This clone was seen once. The genes are TRBV28 and TRBJ2-1, with 14 bases fitting TRBD2. The ends lost 6 bases at V and 8 bases at J; junction bases unmatched: 6. CDR3 size: 15 residues. Germline CDR1 MDHEN, CDR2 SYDVKM. CDR3 sequence: CASRVGTSGSDEQFF. The CDR3 DNA is TGTGCCAGCAGGGTTGGGACTAGCGGGAGTGATGAGCAGTTCTTC.

This clone was counted a single time. The chain uses TRBV28 and TRBJ2-3; tentative D call: TRBD2 (5 bases). The CDR3 is 15 residues long. Trimming pared 6 bases from V and 6 bases from J, leaving 19 bases between. The germline CDR1 and CDR2 sequences are MDHEN and SYDVKM. The DNA of the CDR3 is TGTGCCAGCAGCAACCACCGACGAGGAGGTGATACGCAGTATTTT. Protein product: CASSNHRRGGDTQYF.

CDR3 DNA sequence: TGCGCCAGCACTCGATCCCGGGGAATGAACACTGAAGCTTTCTTT. The encoded protein is CASTRSRGMNTEAFF. V and J are TRBV5-1 and TRBJ1-1; D not resolved. V lost 6 bases, J lost 0 bases, and 15 bases lay in between. In germline, CDR1 is SGHRS, CDR2 YFSETQ. The CDR3 covers 15 residues.

V gene TRBV7-2 combines with J gene TRBJ2-5; D might be TRBD1 (6 bases). Germline loops: CDR1 SGHTA, CDR2 FQGNSA. The V and J ends lost 1 base and 7 bases respectively, with 19 bases between them. There are 16 residues in the CDR3. DNA of the CDR3: TGTGCCAGCAGCTTAGAGTGGACAGCCCCAGGTTTGACCCAGTACTTC. Its protein product is CASSLEWTAPGLTQYF.